The clone carrying this T cell receptor (beta chain) was seen ten or more times. What it binds is unknown. The data are from a study of blood T cells in healthy people across ages. Deletions cut 3 bases from V and 0 bases from J, with 4 bases between. Germline assignment: CDR1 ENHRY and CDR2 SYGVKD. The CDR3 runs 13 residues. General observations from the study: Per million T cells, the diversity of TCR beta decreased roughly linearly as age advanced. Relative to aged donors, long-lived donors carried more naive CD4+ cells and displayed higher diversity.

Then a second PCR, running about 7 to 11 cycles, was carried out with a sample-barcoded 5' primer and a J-beta primer mix. Each cDNA molecule was tagged by a template-switch adaptor with 12 random nucleotides. TCRdb recomputed calls from the 5' RACE reads with MiXCR, one row per CDR3 protein. The sample gives just over 1 million distinct CDR3 sequences, 35% to 55% of which show up once; approximately 17% is in the top ten. Sequenced sample: blood. The genes are TRBV10-3 and TRBJ2-3, with D unresolved. The clonotype was recovered from a woman in her fifties or sixties in good health. CDR3 bases: TGTGCCATCAGTGACTCTAGCACAGATACGCAGTATTTT. This translates into CAISDSSTDTQYF.